These 4 T cell receptor beta chains share one sample of origin, sequenced in a study of T cells in Graves' hyperthyroidism and ophthalmopathy. The investigators amplified TCR beta CDR3 regions from RNA transcripts. Using the HTBI primer set, a first-round RT-PCR was run on the TCR CDR3. TCRdb re-analysed the multiplex PCR reads in MiXCR, keeping a single row per CDR3 protein. The sample records about 400,000 distinct CDR3 sequences, around 25% being singletons. Sequencing was performed on blood. Receptors originate from a man aged 50-60 years with Graves' hyperthyroidism.

The genes are TRBV25-1 and TRBJ2-6; D remains ambiguous. Trimming shortened V by 8 bases and J by 0 bases, and 8 bases separated the two germline ends. The germline V gene has CDR1 MGHDK and CDR2 SYGVNS. The CDR3 has 14 residues. As DNA, the CDR3 is TGTGCCAGCGGAAGTTACTCTGGGGCCAACGTCCTGACTTTC. This codes for CASGSYSGANVLTF.

The rearrangement uses TRBV13 and TRBJ1-6, with TRBD1 matching 7 bases. Germline CDR1 is PRHDT and CDR2 is FYEKMQ (reference sequence). V shed 5 bases and J 6 bases; nucleotides not matched to a gene: 7. CDR3 length: 15 amino acids. CDR3 loop: CASSELDRANSPLHF. The CDR3 DNA sequence: TGTGCCAGCAGCGAGCTAGACAGGGCTAATTCACCCCTCCACTTT.

The chain employs TRBV6-1 and TRBJ1-4, with 9 bases that match TRBD1. The CDR3 length is 15 residues. Germline V lookup: CDR1 MNHNS, CDR2 SASEGT. V lost 2 bases and J lost 7; bases outside the gene matches: 5. The CDR3 spells CASSEWGQGVEKLFF. In nucleotides, the CDR3 is TGTGCCAGCAGTGAATGGGGACAGGGTGTTGAAAAACTGTTTTTT.

This clonotype was picked up a small number of times. The rearrangement uses TRBV5-5 and TRBJ2-5; unclear D gene. The CDR3 runs 14 residues. CDR1 and CDR2 (germline): SGHKS, YYEKEE (reference sequence). Trimming took off 5 bases at V and 1 base at J, with 12 bases between the two ends. CDR3 protein: CASSTVRIQETQYF. The CDR3 DNA reads as TGTGCCAGCAGTACGGTACGGATCCAAGAGACCCAGTACTTC.